Here is one TCR beta chain with its context. The treatment denotes: about 20 received Ad26.COV2.S at low or high dose, single or two shots; about 5 received placebo; per-sample allocation not given. Samples analyzed were those drawn on day 63 after the first vaccine or placebo injection. Generated by immunoSEQ multiplex PCR, the TCRdb table keeps only in-frame clones and is missing some. The sample has a few hundred thousand clones, 87% seen once. The data stem from a study of Ad26.COV2.S vaccination and SARS-CoV-2 variants. CDR1 is ENHRY, CDR2 SYGVKD, per germline. This CDR3 is built from 13 residues. After removal of 5 bases from V and 5 bases from J, the junction contained 5 bases not matched to a gene.

This sequence joins TRBV10-3 and TRBJ2-7; 8 positions match TRBD1. Sequenced material: peripheral blood, taken in a trial of Ad26.COV2.S vaccine versus placebo. The clonotype was recovered from a person between 18 and 59 years old who received the Ad26.COV2.S COVID-19 vaccine or a placebo. CDR3 loop: CAISPLTGDEQYF. Here the CDR3 DNA reads TGTGCCATCAGTCCCCTGACAGGGGACGAGCAGTACTTC.